This T cell receptor beta chain was sequenced for a study of cytomegalovirus exposure and HLA in healthy donors. Points from the study as a whole: TCR sequences were mostly rare, though some public TCRs occurred in many donors. Certain sequence variants were highly shared and formed a cluster, and this cluster was likely a sequencing artifact. Previous analysis showed most TCR beta V segments were productive about 87% or about 30% of the time.

With respect to this clone: Its specificity is unknown.

With 4 bases clipped from V and 4 bases from J, the junction kept 3 bases outside the gene matches. Germline values: CDR1 MNHNY, CDR2 SVGAGI (reference sequence). CDR3 length: 15 amino acids. Use of 60 Vbeta and 13 Jbeta primers characterized the PCR. Profiling relied on immunoSEQ multiplex PCR, and the TCRdb table lists in-frame clones only, not all of them. The data show some 180,000 clones, roughly 77% seen once. This sequence was found in a man between 40 and 49 years old in good health and CMV-seropositive. Specimen: PBMCs. The chain has TRBV6-6 and TRBJ1-4; 10 bases are shared with TRBD1. The CDR3 sequence is CASSSRTGGNEKLFF. For the CDR3, the DNA is TGTGCCAGCAGTTCTAGGACAGGGGGTAATGAAAAACTGTTTTTT.